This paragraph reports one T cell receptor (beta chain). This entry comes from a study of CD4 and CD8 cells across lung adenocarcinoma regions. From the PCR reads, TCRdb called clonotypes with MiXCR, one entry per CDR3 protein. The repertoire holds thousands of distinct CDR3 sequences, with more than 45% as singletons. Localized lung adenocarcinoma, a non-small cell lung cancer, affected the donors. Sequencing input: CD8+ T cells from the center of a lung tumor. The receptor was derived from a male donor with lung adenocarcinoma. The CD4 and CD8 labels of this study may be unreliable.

This CDR3 is CASSVAPGAETQYF. The DNA of the CDR3 is TGTGCCAGCAGCGTAGCTCCAGGGGCGGAGACCCAGTACTTC. V usage is TRBV9 and J usage is TRBJ2-1, with D possibly matching TRBD1 (6 bases). The DNA end favors TRBJ2-5, so the J call may be wrong. Germline lookup yields CDR1 SGDLS and CDR2 YYNGEE. This CDR3 is built from 14 residues.